Listed below are T cell receptor beta chains from one sample, sequenced in a study of shared clonotypes between healthy human individuals. Some clones are missing from TCRdb's copy, which holds only in-frame ones; the method was immunoSEQ multiplex PCR. The sample consists of about 490,000 clones, 70% to 80% of them appearing once. Material for sequencing was PBMCs. These receptors came from a woman between 35 and 50 years old in good health. Some clones in this sample may be carry-over from other donors' samples. CDR3s include the opening cysteine and the closing phenylalanine or tryptophan. D genes are given only for firm matches. Clone size is stated in some rows and not others, as once, few, many or a class when expanded.

size	V	D	J	DNA	CDR3
.	TRBV5-4	.	TRBJ1-1	TGTGCCAGCAGCTTAACCCGGGCCATAGACACTGAAGCTTTCTTT	CASSLTRAIDTEAFF
.	TRBV28	.	TRBJ1-5	TGTGCCAGCCTCTATTCTCAGGGGTTAAATCAGCCCCAGCATTTT	CASLYSQGLNQPQHF
.	TRBV14	.	TRBJ2-3	TGTGCCAGCAGCCGAAGCCCACATAGCGGCACAGATACGCAGTATTTT	CASSRSPHSGTDTQYF
.	TRBV29-1	.	TRBJ2-2	TGCAGCGCCCTTGGGCCCCTGAACACCGGGGAGCTGTTTTTT	CSALGPLNTGELFF
few	TRBV11-1	.	TRBJ2-7	TGTGCCAGCGGCCGGGACCCTCGGTGGCAGTACTTC	CASGRDPRWQYF
.	TRBV18	TRBD1	TRBJ1-1	TGTGCCAGCTCATCAGGGGGCAGGGCCACTGAAGCTTTCTTT	CASSSGGRATEAFF
many	TRBV2	.	TRBJ1-1	TGTGCCAGCAGTTCCCAGGGGATGACTGAAGCTTTCTTT	CASSSQGMTEAFF
.	TRBV29-1	TRBD2	TRBJ2-1	TGCAGCGGGTTAGCGGGAGAAGGGCAGTTCTTC	CSGLAGEGQFF
.	TRBV27	.	TRBJ2-3	TGTGCCAGCAGTGATCCCACCGGACGGGCACGGGATACGCAGTATTTT	CASSDPTGRARDTQYF
.	TRBV4-3	.	TRBJ2-3	TGCGCCAGCAGCCAAGAAAGGAGCACAGATACGCAGTATTTT	CASSQERSTDTQYF
.	TRBV6-1	.	TRBJ2-1	TGTGCCAGCAAAGGGACTGGCTACAATGAGCAGTTCTTC	CASKGTGYNEQFF
.	TRBV11-3	.	TRBJ2-1	TGTGCCAGCAGCACCAGGGGAGGGGGCTCCTACAATGAGCAGTTCTTC	CASSTRGGGSYNEQFF
.	TRBV11-1	.	TRBJ1-5	TGTGCCAGCAGCCCCGGGCGCAATCAGCCCCAGCATTTT	CASSPGRNQPQHF
.	TRBV7-9	TRBD2	TRBJ2-7	TGTGCCAGCAGCATCTCGCTAGCGGGAGGTCCTCCCGAGCAGTACTTC	CASSISLAGGPPEQYF
few	TRBV7-2	.	TRBJ1-5	TGTGCCAGCAGCTTAGTTCCAGGGCCTGGTCAGCCCCAGCATTTT	CASSLVPGPGQPQHF
.	TRBV7-6	TRBD1	TRBJ2-3	TGTGCCAGCAGCTACGGACAGGGCCGCACAGATACGCAGTATTTT	CASSYGQGRTDTQYF
few	TRBV2	TRBD1	TRBJ2-3	TGTGCCAGCACCAAGGGACAGACCTACACAGATACGCAGTATTTT	CASTKGQTYTDTQYF
.	TRBV18	TRBD1	TRBJ2-3	TGTGCCAGCTCACCATCTACGACAGGGTCCCTCACAGATACGCAGTATTTT	CASSPSTTGSLTDTQYF